The 5 T cell receptor beta chains presented below share a single source sample, sequenced in a study of cytomegalovirus exposure and HLA in healthy donors. The PCR employed 60 Vbeta primers together with 13 Jbeta primers. The data were produced by immunoSEQ multiplex PCR, yet TCRdb's version contains in-frame clones alone and is incomplete. Among about 160,000 clones listed, 84% were seen once. The sequenced material came from PBMCs. Every receptor here comes from a young man in good health and CMV-seronegative.

This chain uses TRBV2 with TRBJ2-4; 7 nucleotides agree with TRBD1. The CDR3 covers 12 residues. The ends lost 11 bases at V and 8 bases at J; junction bases unmatched: 9. From germline, CDR1 is SNHLY and CDR2 FYNNEI. DNA for the CDR3: TGTGCCGCCCAGGGGGATGGAGACATTCAGTACTTC. It translates to CAAQGDGDIQYF.

The chain joins TRBV27 to TRBJ1-2; D possibly corresponds to TRBD1 (5 bases). This CDR3 is 14 amino acids long. From germline, CDR1 is MNHEY and CDR2 SMNVEV (reference sequence). V lost 0 bases to trimming and J lost 4 bases, with 9 bases between them. The CDR3 sequence is CASSLSYGGYGYTF. The CDR3 nucleotides read TGTGCCAGCAGTTTATCTTACGGGGGCTATGGCTACACCTTC.

The rearrangement joins TRBV7-9 to TRBJ2-5, with D possibly matching TRBD2 (7 bases). The J call is doubtful: the DNA matches TRBJ2-7 better. The CDR3 extends over 14 amino acids. Germline V gene lookup returns CDR1 SEHNR and CDR2 FQNEAQ (reference sequence). The CDR3 protein is CASTPLGGANEQYF. In DNA, the CDR3 is TGTGCCAGCACCCCTCTGGGGGGGGCCAACGAGCAGTACTTC.

J is TRBJ1-6 and V is TRBV2; D gene ambiguous. This CDR3 contains 16 residues. The ends were cut back, 1 base at V and 7 bases at J, with 14 bases in the middle. Germline assignment: CDR1 SNHLY and CDR2 FYNNEI. The CDR3: CASSEDLGRGNSPLHF. The CDR3 nucleotides read TGTGCCAGCAGTGAAGACCTTGGACGGGGAAATTCACCCCTCCACTTT.

The J gene is TRBJ2-6, the V gene TRBV5-4; D may be TRBD1 (6 bases). CDR3 length: 15 residues. With 2 bases removed from V and 2 bases from J, the gap between germline ends came to 8 bases. CDR1 is SGHNT, CDR2 YYREEE, per germline (reference sequence). Here the CDR3 DNA reads TGTGCCAGCAGCTTCGGACAGACTGGGGCCAACGTCCTGACTTTC. Amino acid sequence: CASSFGQTGANVLTF.